These 18 T cell receptor beta chains were all obtained from the same sample, sequenced in a study of CD8 T cells in Susac syndrome. Random hexamers were used to reverse transcribe an amount of about 0.45 to 1 ug RNA. TCRdb processed the immunoSEQ multiplex PCR reads anew with MiXCR; each CDR3 protein has one entry. The sample has 150,000 to 200,000 distinct CDR3 sequences; less than 95% are singletons. The sequenced material came from CD4+ T cells from PBMCs. Receptors originate from a human donor with multiple sclerosis.

The chain joins TRBV2 to TRBJ2-3; D is perhaps TRBD2 (7 bases). Germline values: CDR1 SNHLY, CDR2 FYNNEI. This CDR3 spans 15 amino acids. The V end lost 9 bases, the J end lost 4 bases, and 20 bases lay between the germline ends. The CDR3 DNA reads as TGTGCCAGTAGGGGGGGTTGGGTGATAGCAGATACGCAGTATTTT. Amino acids: CASRGGWVIADTQYF.

This chain joins TRBV6-5 and TRBJ1-2, with 12 nucleotides matching TRBD1. The junction had 10 bases not matched to a gene; V was cut back by 6 bases and J by 8 bases. Looked up from germline, CDR1 is MNHEY and CDR2 is SVGAGI. There are 15 residues in the CDR3. As DNA, the CDR3 is TGTGCCAGCAGACGGCCGGGACAGGGGGCCAAGGGCTACACCTTC. Encoded protein: CASRRPGQGAKGYTF.

CDR3 sequence (DNA): TGTGCCTGGAGGAAGGGTTTTTCCTATGGCTACACCTTC. Protein: CAWRKGFSYGYTF. The V call is TRBV30, the J call TRBJ1-2; D remains unclear. V gave up 3 bases and J gave up 4 bases, with 12 bases separating them. Germline V gene data show CDR1 as GTSNPN and CDR2 as SVGIG (reference sequence). The length of the CDR3 is 13 residues.

The chain recombines TRBV20-1 with TRBJ2-4; 10 bases agree with TRBD1. Looked up from germline, CDR1 is DFQATT and CDR2 is SNEGSKA (reference sequence). The J segment lost 2 bases and the V segment lost 2 bases, leaving 6 bases of the junction unmatched. This CDR3 is built from 16 residues. The CDR3 is CSARTPGQGSKNIQYF. For the CDR3, the DNA is TGCAGTGCTAGAACACCGGGACAGGGGTCCAAAAACATTCAGTACTTC.

The genes are TRBV29-1 and TRBJ1-2; no clear D. Trimming cost V 4 bases and J 6 bases, with 9 bases left between them. This CDR3 is built from 11 residues. Germline values: CDR1 SQVTM, CDR2 ANQGSEA. CDR3 loop: CSVGAEDGYTF. The DNA of the CDR3 is TGCAGCGTTGGGGCGGAAGATGGCTACACCTTC.

The chain couples TRBV10-1 to TRBJ1-2; 7 nucleotides match TRBD1. The J segment lost 8 bases and the V segment lost 6 bases, leaving 9 bases of the junction unmatched. Germline V lookup: CDR1 WNHNN, CDR2 SYGVQD (reference sequence). CDR3 size: 13 residues. CDR3 DNA sequence: TGCGCCAGCAGCAGGGGGACGACAGGGGGCTACACCTTC. This codes for CASSRGTTGGYTF.

The chain joins TRBV29-1 to TRBJ2-3, with D perhaps TRBD2 (6 bases). This CDR3 region has 13 residues. Trimming took 5 bases from V and 0 from J, leaving 9 bases between them. Germline V gives CDR1 SQVTM, CDR2 ANQGSEA. The CDR3 loop reads CSVRRGSTDTQYF. CDR3 in DNA: TGCAGCGTTCGGCGGGGTAGCACAGATACGCAGTATTTT.

The CDR3 sequence: CASSLYPQGRQPQHF. The DNA of the CDR3 is TGTGCCAGCAGTCTATATCCACAGGGAAGACAGCCCCAGCATTTT. J is TRBJ1-5 and V is TRBV6-5; TRBD1 might be the D (6 bases). This CDR3 has 15 residues. Germline CDR1 reads MNHEY; CDR2 reads SVGAGI. V was trimmed by 5 bases and J by 7 bases, leaving 18 bases between them.

Only one count was recorded for this clonotype. This chain connects TRBV5-4 to TRBJ2-3, with TRBD2 matching 12 bases. Per the germline V gene, CDR1 is SGHNT and CDR2 is YYREEE (reference sequence). CDR3 length equals 17 residues. V lost 4 bases to trimming and J lost 2 bases; unmatched junction nucleotides: 8. Here the CDR3 reads CASSPGLAGRVTDTQYF. In nucleotides, the CDR3 is TGTGCCAGCAGCCCCGGACTAGCGGGGCGAGTCACAGATACGCAGTATTTT.

The chain has TRBV2 and TRBJ1-1; D is unresolved. CDR1 is SNHLY, CDR2 FYNNEI, per germline. The V gene lost 1 base and the J gene lost 1 base, with 7 bases spanning the gap. The CDR3 has 14 amino acids. CDR3 loop: CASSEGWKNTEAFF. DNA for the CDR3: TGTGCCAGCAGTGAAGGGTGGAAGAACACTGAAGCTTTCTTT.

This chain links TRBV20-1 with TRBJ2-7; maybe TRBD2 (6 bases). The CDR3 totals 15 residues. V was pared by 4 bases and J by 0 bases, with 16 bases between. The germline V gene has CDR1 DFQATT and CDR2 SNEGSKA (reference sequence). The CDR3 spells CSATGGPLSSYEQYF. The CDR3 nucleotides read TGCAGTGCTACCGGGGGACCCCTGAGCTCCTACGAGCAGTACTTC.

The gene calls are TRBV4-3 and TRBJ2-7; a weak D match, TRBD1 (5 bases). The CDR3 has 13 amino acids. Germline CDR1 is LGHNA and CDR2 is YSLEER. The V end lost 0 bases, the J end lost 6 bases, and 9 bases lay between the germline ends. The chain's CDR3 is CASSQDVGAEQYF. The CDR3 nucleotides are TGCGCCAGCAGCCAAGATGTAGGGGCCGAGCAGTACTTC.

V is TRBV7-2 and J is TRBJ2-7, with 8 bases aligning to TRBD1. With V trimmed by 5 bases and J by 6 bases, 6 bases remained unmatched. The CDR3 covers 13 residues. Germline CDR1 SGHTA, CDR2 FQGNSA. DNA of the CDR3: TGTGCCAGCAGCCGTCAGGGGGCCACCGAGCAGTACTTC. As protein: CASSRQGATEQYF. The whole variable domain, remainder taken from reference TRBV7-2 and TRBJ2-7, is GAGVSQSPSNKVTEKGKDVELRCDPISGHTALYWYRQSLGQGLEFLIYFQGNSAPDKSGLPSDRFSAERTGGSVSTLTIQRTQQEDSAVYLCASSRQGATEQYFGPGTRLTVT.

This chain links TRBV30 with TRBJ1-1; D may be TRBD1 (6 bases). CDR1 is GTSNPN, CDR2 SVGIG, per germline (reference sequence). The CDR3 has 14 amino acids. V gave up 3 bases and J gave up 1 base, with 12 bases separating them. The CDR3 region is CAWRPMTGNTEAFF. CDR3 DNA: TGTGCCTGGAGACCAATGACAGGGAACACTGAAGCTTTCTTT. The full variable domain, with the rest looked up from reference TRBV30 and TRBJ1-1, is SQTIHQWPATLVQPVGSPLSLECTVEGTSNPNLYWYRQAAGRGLQLLFYSVGIGQISSEVPQNLSASRPQDRQFILSSKKLLLSDSGFYLCAWRPMTGNTEAFFGQGTRLTVV.

This clonotype was detected only once. The chain has TRBV5-4 and TRBJ2-2; weak D call: TRBD2 (6 bases). The germline V gene has CDR1 SGHNT and CDR2 YYREEE (reference sequence). V shed 0 bases and J shed 0 bases, with 9 bases lying between them. The CDR3 contains 16 residues. CDR3 region: CASSLGRDANTGELFF. CDR3 sequence (DNA): TGTGCCAGCAGCTTGGGGCGGGACGCGAACACCGGGGAGCTGTTTTTT.

The rearrangement uses TRBV28 and TRBJ1-4; possibly TRBD1 for D (5 bases). V shed 5 bases and J shed 2 bases, with 15 bases lying between them. Germline lookup yields CDR1 MDHEN and CDR2 SYDVKM. This CDR3 spans 16 amino acids. CDR3 sequence reads: CASSKGFRVTNEKLFF. CDR3 coding DNA: TGTGCCAGCAGTAAGGGGTTCCGGGTTACTAATGAAAAACTGTTTTTT. Full variable domain (outside the CDR3, taken from reference TRBV28 and TRBJ1-4): DVKVTQSSRYLVKRTGEKVFLECVQDMDHENMFWYRQDPGLGLRLIYFSYDVKMKEKGDIPEGYSVSREKKERFSLILESASTNQTSMYLCASSKGFRVTNEKLFFGSGTQLSVL.

This clonotype is a singleton in its sample. The V and J genes are TRBV5-1 and TRBJ2-5; TRBD2 matches at 10 bases. Germline V CDR1 and CDR2: SGHRS, YFSETQ. CDR3 length equals 18 residues. Trimming took 6 bases from V and 1 from J; bases not matched to a gene: 15. The CDR3 DNA reads TGCGCCAGCACCTCTTATCCTCCTAGCGGGAGCCCCCAAGAGACCCAGTACTTC. This encodes CASTSYPPSGSPQETQYF. Full variable domain (outside the CDR3, taken from reference TRBV5-1 and TRBJ2-5): KAGVTQTPRYLIKTRGQQVTLSCSPISGHRSVSWYQQTPGQGLQFLFEYFSETQRNKGNFPGRFSGRQFSNSRSEMNVSTLELGDSALYLCASTSYPPSGSPQETQYFGPGTRLLVL.

CDR3 coding DNA: TGTGCCAGCAGCTTAACGGTTAGCTCGGCCGGGGAGCTGTTTTTT. It is translated as CASSLTVSSAGELFF. The chain joins TRBV7-2 to TRBJ2-2, with D unresolved. Germline loops: CDR1 SGHTA, CDR2 FQGNSA. Trimming stripped 2 bases from V and 6 bases from J, with 13 bases between. The length of the CDR3 is 15 residues.